A selection of T cell receptor beta chains follows, all from one sample in a study of control samples from healthy donors and cancer patients. The table came from immunoSEQ multiplex PCR; TCRdb's copy has only in-frame clones and leaves some out. Of roughly 370,000 clones in the sample, over 75% were seen once. The specimen sequenced was PBMCs. The source is a man aged 35 to 55 with head and neck cancer. The CDR3 runs from the conserved cysteine through the conserved F or W. D genes are given only for firm matches. Rows may omit the clone size; those that give it use once, few, many or a size class.

CDR3nt	CDR3aa	abundance	len	v_gene	j_gene	d_gene
TGTGCCAGTTCCACAGGGGTCACCGGGGAGCTGTTTTTT	CASSTGVTGELFF	-	13	TRBV28	TRBJ2-2	TRBD1
TGTGCCACCACCTCAGGGCGTTTCGGGGAGCTGTTTTTT	CATTSGRFGELFF	-	13	TRBV24-1	TRBJ2-2	-
TGTGCCAGCAGCGTAGCTGGGTTCGCAGATACGCAGTATTTT	CASSVAGFADTQYF	-	14	TRBV9	TRBJ2-3	-
TGTGCCAGCAGCGCCGGACTAGCGGGAGCTCAAAATGAGCAGTTCTTC	CASSAGLAGAQNEQFF	-	16	TRBV11-2	TRBJ2-1	TRBD2
TGTGCCAGCAGACAGGGGAACACTGAAGCTTTCTTT	CASRQGNTEAFF	-	12	TRBV11-2	TRBJ1-1	-
TGCGCCAGCAGCCTATCGGGGTTGTTTGAGGATGAGCAGTTCTTC	CASSLSGLFEDEQFF	-	15	TRBV5-1	TRBJ2-1	-
TGTGCCAGCAGAACGGGCCAGGATACGCAGTATTTT	CASRTGQDTQYF	once	12	TRBV6-5	TRBJ2-3	-
TGTGCCAGCAGCAGGGGGGGCAATGAGCAGTTCTTC	CASSRGGNEQFF	-	12	TRBV7-8	TRBJ2-1	-
TGTGCCAGCAGCCATGGGGGGCCGGGGCAGTACTTC	CASSHGGPGQYF	-	12	TRBV3-1/TRBV3-2	TRBJ2-7	-
TGTGCCAGCAAGGCAGGGGCGCCCTACGAGCAGTACTTC	CASKAGAPYEQYF	-	13	TRBV6-6	TRBJ2-7	-
TGTGCCAGCAGCTTAGCTGCAGTTTCCTCCTACAATGAGCAGTTCTTC	CASSLAAVSSYNEQFF	-	16	TRBV7-2	TRBJ2-1	-
TGTGCCAGCAGCTTTAGCAGGGGAAATCAGCCCCAGCATTTT	CASSFSRGNQPQHF	-	14	TRBV12-1	TRBJ1-5	-
TGTGCCTGGATGAGGACTAGCGGGCACCTCTACGGGGATACGCAGTATTTT	CAWMRTSGHLYGDTQYF	once	17	TRBV30	TRBJ2-3	TRBD2
TGTGCCAGTACCCTGGCGTTTGCTGCTGGAAACACCATATATTTT	CASTLAFAAGNTIYF	-	15	TRBV19	TRBJ1-3	-
TGTGCCAGCAGCTTAGGGGGTTTCTTCGGCGAGCAGTACTTC	CASSLGGFFGEQYF	few	14	TRBV11-2	TRBJ2-7	-
TGTGCCAGTAGTATGGGAAGGAACGGAGGTAATTCACCCCTCCACTTT	CASSMGRNGGNSPLHF	-	16	TRBV19	TRBJ1-6	-
TGTGCCAGCAGTGAGGAGCAGGGTGACGGGCAGTACTTC	CASSEEQGDGQYF	-	13	TRBV2	TRBJ2-7	-
TGTGCCAGCAGCCCGAAGACAGGGGTTCAAGAGACCCAGTACTTC	CASSPKTGVQETQYF	once	15	TRBV11-1	TRBJ2-5	TRBD1
TGTGCCAGCAGCCCCCGACAGGGAGGTGCCTACAATGAGCAGTTCTTC	CASSPRQGGAYNEQFF	-	16	TRBV7-2	TRBJ2-1	-
TGTGCCAGCACCGTCCTGCGGACACTGAACACTGAAGCTTTCTTT	CASTVLRTLNTEAFF	-	15	TRBV11-2	TRBJ1-1	-
TGTGCCAGCAGCACCCTAGCGGGGGCTAGCACAGATACGCAGTATTTT	CASSTLAGASTDTQYF	-	16	TRBV7-3	TRBJ2-3	TRBD2
TGTGCCAGCAGTCCGGGACTGACGCGTCCGCAGTACTTC	CASSPGLTRPQYF	-	13	TRBV28	TRBJ2-7	-
TGTGCCAGCAGTGAACTTGGGTATGAGCAGTTCTTC	CASSELGYEQFF	-	12	TRBV6-1	TRBJ2-1	-
TGTGCCAGCAGCCAGTGGACTAGCAGACCCTACGAGCAGTACTTC	CASSQWTSRPYEQYF	-	15	TRBV11-2	TRBJ2-7	TRBD2
TGTGCCAGCAGCCACGGGACGGTAAGCGATCAGCCCCAGCATTTT	CASSHGTVSDQPQHF	few	15	TRBV11-2	TRBJ1-5	-
TGTGCCAGCAGCTTGGGAGCCAGAAACACCGGGGAGCTGTTTTTT	CASSLGARNTGELFF	-	15	TRBV5-4	TRBJ2-2	-
TGCAGCGTAAAAGCAGGGGCTGGAAACACCATATATTTT	CSVKAGAGNTIYF	-	13	TRBV29-1	TRBJ1-3	-
TGTGCCAGCAGCCAAGATGGCTCGGGTGATGGCTACACCTTC	CASSQDGSGDGYTF	-	14	TRBV3-1/TRBV3-2	TRBJ1-2	-
TGCGCCAGCAGTGAACAGGGCGACCAGCCCCAGCATTTT	CASSEQGDQPQHF	-	13	TRBV10-2	TRBJ1-5	-
TGCGCCAGCAGCGGGACAGGGGACTATGGCTACACCTTC	CASSGTGDYGYTF	-	13	TRBV5-1	TRBJ1-2	TRBD1
TGTGCCAGCAGTGAAGTAAGTGAGCAGTTCTTC	CASSEVSEQFF	-	11	TRBV2	TRBJ2-1	-
TGTGCCAGCAGTTTAGACAGGGAAAGCAATCAGCCCCAGCATTTT	CASSLDRESNQPQHF	-	15	TRBV6-5	TRBJ1-5	TRBD1
TGTGCCAGCAGCCAAGATGGAAAGCTTTCTGAAAAACTGTTTTTT	CASSQDGKLSEKLFF	-	15	TRBV4-2	TRBJ1-4	-
TGTGCCAGCAGCTTGTGGCGGATTAGCACAGATACGCAGTATTTT	CASSLWRISTDTQYF	-	15	TRBV5-6	TRBJ2-3	-
TGTGCCAGCAGTTTAAGATGGGGGGATGAGCAGTACTTC	CASSLRWGDEQYF	once	13	TRBV27	TRBJ2-7	-
TGTGCCAGTCGACTAGCGGGGGGCCTTACAAATGAGCAGTTCTTC	CASRLAGGLTNEQFF	-	15	TRBV2	TRBJ2-1	TRBD2
TGCGCCAGCAGCTTCGTCGGAAGGGACACTGAAGCTTTCTTT	CASSFVGRDTEAFF	once	14	TRBV5-1	TRBJ1-1	-
TGTGCCAGCAGCCCTGGGGAGGTCTACGAGCAGTACTTC	CASSPGEVYEQYF	-	13	TRBV5-4	TRBJ2-7	-
TGTGCCAGCAGGGACAGAGTAGAATATGGCTACACCTTC	CASRDRVEYGYTF	-	13	TRBV6-5	TRBJ1-2	-
TGTGCCAGCAGTGACAGGACGGTGACCGGGGAGCTGTTTTTT	CASSDRTVTGELFF	-	14	TRBV6-1	TRBJ2-2	-
TGTGCCAGCAGTTTATGGGCGGAGAACAATCAGCCCCAGCATTTT	CASSLWAENNQPQHF	-	15	TRBV27	TRBJ1-5	-
TGTGCCAGCAGCTTAGGAGGAATCCAAGAGACCCAGTACTTC	CASSLGGIQETQYF	-	14	TRBV11-3	TRBJ2-5	-
TGTGCCAGCAGTTTCTCACAGGAGGGTCCCTCAATATATTTT	CASSFSQEGPSIYF	-	14	TRBV27	TRBJ1-3	-
TGTGCCAGCGGCTTAGACAGGGGCTACGAGCAGTACTTC	CASGLDRGYEQYF	-	13	TRBV27	TRBJ2-7	TRBD1
TGTGCCAGCAGCCAGGGAAGAGGACCGTCAGGGGGAAACACCATATATTTT	CASSQGRGPSGGNTIYF	-	17	TRBV14	TRBJ1-3	-
TGTGCCAGCTCAATCTCGTCGCAGGGAGAACGCGAGCAGTACTTC	CASSISSQGEREQYF	-	15	TRBV18	TRBJ2-7	-
TGTGCCAGCAGTGACTCGGGACAAAACACCGGGGAGCTGTTTTTT	CASSDSGQNTGELFF	-	15	TRBV6-4	TRBJ2-2	-
TGTGCCAGCAGCGTCCCAGGGGGCGGTGGAAACACCATATATTTT	CASSVPGGGGNTIYF	-	15	TRBV28	TRBJ1-3	TRBD1
TGTGCCAGCAGCCCCGGGCAGGGGGCGCATGGCTACACCTTC	CASSPGQGAHGYTF	-	14	TRBV6-5	TRBJ1-2	TRBD1
TGTGCCAGCAGCTCTATAGGGACCTACGAGCAGTACTTC	CASSSIGTYEQYF	-	13	TRBV11-2	TRBJ2-7	-
TGTGCCAGCAGTTCACCGGGGAGCAGTCAGCCCCAGCATTTT	CASSSPGSSQPQHF	few	14	TRBV28	TRBJ1-5	-
TGTGCCAGCAGCTTAGACACCTGGACAGATTCCTACGAGCAGTACTTC	CASSLDTWTDSYEQYF	-	16	TRBV7-9	TRBJ2-7	-
TGTGCCAGCAGCCCACGACACTACAATGAGCAGTTCTTC	CASSPRHYNEQFF	-	13	TRBV11-3	TRBJ2-1	-